This T cell receptor beta chain was sequenced in a study of post-analysis software for immune sequencing data. The library was made from cDNA and included unique molecular identifiers. A single record per CDR3 protein comes from TCRdb applying MiXCR to the PCR reads. The table has hundreds of thousands of distinct CDR3 sequences, more than 50% seen once; the top ten hold approximately 10%. Study results and caveats: The five TRBV segments detected at higher frequency in patients than in controls included TRBV5-6, TRBV5-1 and TRBV20-1.

V shed 1 base, J shed 3 bases, and the junction held 2 bases outside the gene matches. The CDR3 extends over 16 amino acids. Germline V lookup: CDR1 KGHDR, CDR2 SFDVKD. This clonotype was counted between two and nine times. Its antigen is not identified. This TCR was recovered from a girl aged 2-10 years with multiple sclerosis. The chain has TRBV24-1 and TRBJ2-1; 10 bases line up with TRBD1. Specimen: blood. The DNA for the CDR3 is TGTGCCACCAGTGATTTAGGGACAGGGGTCTACAATGAGCAGTTCTTC. This codes for CATSDLGTGVYNEQFF.